The 9 T cell receptor beta chains below were found in one sample sequenced in a study of cytomegalovirus exposure and HLA in healthy donors. Amplification used 60 Vbeta primers and 13 Jbeta primers. The protocol was immunoSEQ multiplex PCR, while the TCRdb copy is restricted to in-frame clones and leaves out a portion. The table lists about 110,000 clones, around 79% of them singletons, with under 1.5% in the top ten. Sequenced sample: PBMCs. All receptors derive from a woman aged 25 to 39 in good health and CMV-seronegative.

This clone was counted between two and nine times. This chain connects TRBV28 to TRBJ1-5, with D maybe TRBD1 (5 bases). Germline V gives CDR1 MDHEN, CDR2 SYDVKM. This CDR3 region has 15 residues. Trimming took 5 bases from V and 4 from J, leaving 15 bases between them. Here the CDR3 DNA reads TGTGCCAGCAGTCCCTCCGACAGCGGGAATCAGCCCCAGCATTTT. Its translation: CASSPSDSGNQPQHF.

The chain uses TRBV7-2 and TRBJ1-1, with 11 nucleotides matching TRBD1. The CDR3 length is 16 residues. After removal of 2 bases from V and 5 bases from J, the junction contained 7 bases not matched to a gene. Looked up from germline, CDR1 is SGHTA and CDR2 is FQGNSA. The CDR3 DNA reads TGTGCCAGCAGCTTAAGGACAGGGGGCCTATGGACTGAAGCTTTCTTT. Translating gives CASSLRTGGLWTEAFF.

The V gene is TRBV30, the J gene TRBJ1-1; 9 bases line up with TRBD1. Germline CDR1 is GTSNPN and CDR2 is SVGIG (reference sequence). V was clipped by 0 bases and J by 4 bases; unmatched bases: 3. This CDR3 comprises 14 residues. The DNA of the CDR3 is TGTGCCTGGAGTGTAGGACAGGGGATCACTGAAGCTTTCTTT. It specifies CAWSVGQGITEAFF.

This sequence joins TRBV4-2 and TRBJ1-4; 8 bases are shared with TRBD1. The germline V gene encodes CDR1 LGHNA and CDR2 YNFKEQ. V trimming: 0 bases; J trimming: 4 bases; junction bases outside the gene matches: 7. The CDR3 runs 17 residues. The chain's CDR3 is CASSQEGQGAGNEKLFF. DNA for the CDR3: TGTGCCAGCAGCCAAGAAGGGCAGGGGGCGGGTAATGAAAAACTGTTTTTT.

CDR3 in amino acids: CASSQDASGGYEQYF. The CDR3 nucleotides are TGCGCCAGCAGCCAAGATGCTAGCGGGGGCTACGAGCAGTACTTC. The rearrangement joins TRBV4-3 to TRBJ2-7, with TRBD2 matching over 10 bases. The germline V gene has CDR1 LGHNA and CDR2 YSLEER. CDR3 length: 15 amino acids. The junction had 2 bases not matched to a gene; V was cut back by 0 bases and J by 3 bases.

The chain uses TRBV30 and TRBJ2-1, with 10 bases matching TRBD2. This CDR3 region has 16 residues. Germline V CDR1 and CDR2: GTSNPN, SVGIG (reference sequence). Trimming took 4 bases from V and 1 from J; bases not matched to a gene: 7. CDR3 protein: CAWTSGAGGSYNEQFF. CDR3 nucleotides: TGTGCCTGGACCTCCGGAGCGGGAGGGTCCTACAATGAGCAGTTCTTC.

CDR3 protein: CASSSGGLNTEAFF. The CDR3 DNA reads TGTGCCAGCAGTTCCGGGGGGTTGAACACTGAAGCTTTCTTT. The rearrangement links TRBV6-6 to TRBJ1-1; possibly TRBD1 for D (5 bases). Germline CDR1 and CDR2: MNHNY and SVGAGI (reference sequence). There are 14 residues in the CDR3. Deletions cut 4 bases from V and 0 bases from J, with 9 bases between.

V and J are TRBV4-3 and TRBJ1-1, with D hard to call. The V gene lost 0 bases and the J gene lost 0 bases, with 5 bases spanning the gap. The CDR3 totals 14 residues. Germline loops: CDR1 LGHNA, CDR2 YSLEER. This CDR3 reads CASSQDLVNTEAFF. CDR3 DNA: TGCGCCAGCAGCCAAGATCTCGTGAACACTGAAGCTTTCTTT.

Here the CDR3 reads CASSADRPTEAFF. For the CDR3, the DNA is TGTGCCAGCAGCGCGGACAGACCGACTGAAGCTTTCTTT. The J gene is TRBJ1-1, the V gene TRBV7-2, with D possibly being TRBD1 (6 bases). The germline gives CDR1 SGHTA, CDR2 FQGNSA. This CDR3 has 13 amino acids. V gave up 5 bases and J gave up 5 bases, with 12 bases separating them.